This paragraph covers one T cell receptor beta chain sequence. Its specificity is not known. The source of the sample is a study of T cells after yellow fever vaccination. The study's findings and limits: Relatively few clonotypes were ones that appeared in both CD4 and CD8 compartments. The secondary T-cell response peaked on day 5, not day 15, but was weaker. Once the booster was given, most primary-vaccination clones reappeared, at about 97% for CD4 and around 90% for CD8.

This CDR3 has 17 amino acids. Looked up from germline, CDR1 is MNHEY and CDR2 is SVGAGI. The V and J ends lost 6 bases and 0 bases, in that order; junction bases with no gene match: 11. 5'RACE template switching produced TCR cDNA carrying a universal primer site and UMIs. TCRdb re-analysed the 5' RACE reads in MiXCR, keeping a single row per CDR3 protein. The data hold 400,000 to 450,000 distinct CDR3 sequences, with roughly 20% observed a single time. This specimen was PBMCs, taken before the yellow fever booster vaccination. The origin of this receptor is a man aged 18 to 29 who received the YFV17D yellow fever vaccine. V gene TRBV6-5 combines with J gene TRBJ2-3, with TRBD2 matching 8 bases. This CDR3 reads CASRPVAGHFSTDTQYF. The CDR3 region has the DNA TGTGCCAGCAGACCCGTAGCGGGGCACTTTAGCACAGATACGCAGTATTTT.